This TCR beta chain was found in a study of cytomegalovirus exposure and HLA in healthy donors. Overall study results and limits: Sequencing depth across donors, presence/absence analyses assumed, was roughly uniform. Indistinguishable V segments such as TRBV6-2 and TRBV6-3 were excluded. Later analysis demonstrated an association between a missense DCLRE1C variant and TCR beta V- and J-gene trimming. Cytomegalovirus-associated status was assigned to roughly 160 TCR beta chains.

The CDR3 runs to 14 residues. V shed 2 bases, J shed 7 bases, and the junction held 8 bases outside the gene matches. Looked up from germline, CDR1 is SGHNT and CDR2 is YYREEE (reference sequence). As for this clone: Its specificity is unknown.

The PCR made use of 60 Vbeta and 13 Jbeta primers. Some clones are missing from TCRdb's copy, which holds only in-frame ones; the method was immunoSEQ multiplex PCR. The sample contains 95,000 to 100,000 clones, 65% to 80% of which appear only once. The sequence was collected from a man aged 40-49 years in good health and CMV-seropositive. The sequencing sample was made of PBMCs. The V call is TRBV5-4, the J call TRBJ2-7; 8 bases are a match to TRBD1. CDR3 DNA: TGTGCCAGCAGCTTTGGGGACAGGCTAGGAGAGCAGTACTTC. This codes for CASSFGDRLGEQYF.